These T cell receptor beta chains were read from a single sample in a study of shared clonotypes between healthy human individuals. Some clones are missing from TCRdb's copy, which holds only in-frame ones; the method was immunoSEQ multiplex PCR. The table shows more than 550,000 clones, with around 90% occurring only once. Sequenced sample: naive CD8+ T cells sorted from blood. These receptors all come from a man between 25 and 39 years old in good health. Both conserved end residues are part of each CDR3. Each record gives: CDR3 length, D gene, V gene, J gene, CDR3 protein, CDR3 DNA. D genes are given only for firm matches.

17	TRBD2	TRBV9	TRBJ2-1	CASSVFSGVTFYNEQFF	TGTGCCAGCAGCGTTTTTAGCGGGGTCACCTTTTACAATGAGCAGTTCTTC
14	TRBD2	TRBV28	TRBJ2-5	CASRTSGRRETQYF	TGTGCCAGCAGGACTAGCGGGAGGCGGGAGACCCAGTACTTC
15	.	TRBV11-2	TRBJ2-5	CASSLDLGYQETQYF	TGTGCCAGCAGCTTAGACCTAGGCTACCAAGAGACCCAGTACTTC
13	.	TRBV5-1	TRBJ2-1	CASSLEQGGEQFF	TGCGCCAGCAGCTTGGAACAGGGCGGTGAGCAGTTCTTC
13	.	TRBV9	TRBJ1-1	CASSVGGRTEAFF	TGTGCCAGCAGCGTAGGGGGCCGCACTGAAGCTTTCTTT
16	TRBD1	TRBV27	TRBJ1-1	CASSALGTGMNTEAFF	TGTGCCAGCAGTGCTTTGGGGACAGGGATGAACACTGAAGCTTTCTTT
14	.	TRBV30	TRBJ2-7	CAWSEVQGTYEQYF	TGTGCCTGGAGTGAGGTTCAGGGTACCTACGAGCAGTACTTC
14	.	TRBV9	TRBJ2-3	CASSVDGPTDTQYF	TGTGCCAGCAGCGTAGATGGGCCCACAGATACGCAGTATTTT
14	.	TRBV27	TRBJ2-7	CASRRGGYSYEQYF	TGTGCCAGCAGGAGGGGAGGTTATTCCTACGAGCAGTACTTC
18	.	TRBV5-5	TRBJ2-7	CASSLAHASGSASYEQYF	TGTGCCAGCAGCTTGGCACACGCGAGCGGGTCTGCCTCCTACGAGCAGTACTTC
17	TRBD1	TRBV4-2	TRBJ2-7	CASSQDLPGGFTYEQYF	TGTGCCAGCAGCCAAGATTTGCCAGGGGGCTTTACCTACGAGCAGTACTTC
15	TRBD1	TRBV13	TRBJ2-1	CASSPGGNIYNEQFF	TGTGCCAGCAGCCCAGGGGGAAACATTTACAATGAGCAGTTCTTC
15	.	TRBV29-1	TRBJ2-5	CSPPTRPRLKETQYF	TGCAGCCCACCGACTAGGCCCCGATTAAAAGAGACCCAGTACTTC
14	TRBD1	TRBV29-1	TRBJ2-3	CSADAGTEIDTQYF	TGCAGCGCCGATGCCGGGACAGAAATAGATACGCAGTATTTT